This is a list of T cell receptor beta chains from one sample in a study of shared clonotypes between healthy human individuals. The repertoire was sequenced with immunoSEQ multiplex PCR; TCRdb's copy has only in-frame clones and lacks some. The data hold over 2 million clones, with about 90% observed a single time. Sample: naive CD4+ T cells from PBMCs. All receptors derive from a man aged 18 to 30 in good health. Some clones in this sample may be carry-over from other donors' samples. CDR3s include the opening cysteine and the closing phenylalanine or tryptophan.

>TRBV5-1
CASSTGQGGPYEQYF
>TRBV28
CAGAAMSSYEQYF
>TRBV30
CAWGQGGQETQYF
>TRBV30
CAWKSRATGELFF
>TRBV19
CASSRLAGIYNEQFF
>TRBV30
CAWGHLAGVREQYF
>TRBV7-9
CASSFTGEETQYF
>TRBV18
CASSPSVDAPGFF
>TRBV4-1
CASSRLAGRQETQYF
>TRBV19
CASCRGSGNTIYF
>TRBV6-5
CASSMTGLTTQYF
>TRBV27
CASRTGARTEDTGELFF
>TRBV7-8
CASRTALARDEQFF
>TRBV9
CASSYGSGGVEKLFF